This passage covers 5 T cell receptor beta chains from one sample sequenced in a study of blood T cell repertoires in COVID-19 (dated by TCRdb to 2018 to 2021). Libraries were constructed by the immunoSEQ multiplex PCR assay. Here the immuneACCESS table is served through TCRdb, limited to in-frame sequences with V and J called. Missing clones are a known gap in these copies; in checked studies unresolved V genes cover under half, and the rest lacks a known reason. For this sample the table gives about 23,000 clones, of which under 85% were detected only once. Less than 8.5% of the sample comes from the top ten. Sequencing input: peripheral blood. Receptors were obtained from a man in his forties or fifties with COVID-19, enrolled during active disease.

The rearrangement joins TRBV14 to TRBJ2-5; 10 bases are shared with TRBD2. V trimming: 2 bases; J trimming: 2 bases; junction bases outside the gene matches: 5. The CDR3 consists of 16 residues. The germline gives CDR1 SGHDN, CDR2 FVKESK. In DNA form, the CDR3 reads TGTGCCAGCAGCCAAACGCTAGCGGGAGTTCAAGAGACCCAGTACTTC. It codes for CASSQTLAGVQETQYF.

The chain employs TRBV3-1 (or the pseudogene TRBV3-2) and TRBJ2-7; D is undetermined. Germline V gene data show CDR1 as LGHDT and CDR2 as YNNKEL (reference sequence). V dropped 3 bases and J dropped 5 bases, with 11 bases sitting between them. This CDR3 has 13 residues. The CDR3 region is CASSQVAAHEQYF. CDR3 in DNA: TGTGCCAGCAGCCAGGTCGCGGCCCACGAGCAGTACTTC.

V usage is TRBV25-1 and J usage is TRBJ1-2; maybe TRBD1 (5 bases). The germline CDR1 and CDR2 sequences are MGHDK and SYGVNS. CDR3 length: 13 amino acids. Trimming pared 1 base from V and 6 bases from J, leaving 9 bases between. The CDR3 sequence is CASSEWGRDGYTF. The DNA of the CDR3 is TGTGCCAGCAGTGAATGGGGGAGGGATGGCTACACCTTC.

The rearrangement joins TRBV24-1 to TRBJ2-3; D is undetermined. Germline V gene sequence: CDR1 KGHDR, CDR2 SFDVKD. The CDR3 loop spans 16 amino acids. Trimming left V 3 bases short and J 5 bases short, with 17 bases between. The CDR3 protein is CATSDPAERFVDTQYF. In nucleotides, the CDR3 is TGTGCCACCAGTGATCCTGCCGAGCGTTTTGTAGATACGCAGTATTTT.

As to this clone: The same CDR3 also results from other DNA sequences found in this sample. DNA for the CDR3: TGTGCCAGCAGCCTAGCGGGAGCTGGGGAGACCCAGTACTTC. Amino acid sequence: CASSLAGAGETQYF. The rearrangement uses TRBV5-4 and TRBJ2-5; 10 bases line up with TRBD2. J was trimmed by 5 bases and V by 4 bases; bases with no gene match: 5. This CDR3 has 14 residues. CDR1 is SGHNT and CDR2 is YYREEE in the germline V gene (reference sequence).